The 19 T cell receptor beta chains below all came from one sample that was sequenced in a study of blood T cell repertoires in COVID-19. TCRdb keeps only in-frame clones here, not all; method: immunoSEQ multiplex PCR. The sample holds some 490,000 clones, over 75% seen once. Sequenced: peripheral blood. The receptors originated from a human donor in a cohort sampled during active COVID-19.

The chain has TRBV7-8 and TRBJ1-1; possibly TRBD1 for D (5 bases). Trimming cost V 1 base and J 4 bases, with 13 bases left between them. The germline gives CDR1 SGHVS, CDR2 FQNEAQ. There are 15 residues in the CDR3. Here the CDR3 DNA reads TGTGCCAGCAGCTTAGGGAGCAGGGTGGGCACTGAAGCTTTCTTT. It encodes CASSLGSRVGTEAFF.

The chain has TRBV5-6 and TRBJ2-1; TRBD2 agrees at 7 bases. The CDR3 length is 16 residues. V gave up 4 bases and J gave up 4 bases; unmatched junction bases: 11. CDR1 is SGHDT, CDR2 YYEEEE, per germline. The CDR3 loop reads CASSRKSSSGYNEQFF. The CDR3, as DNA: TGTGCCAGCAGCCGAAAGTCGTCTAGCGGTTACAATGAGCAGTTCTTC.

The V call is TRBV9, the J call TRBJ2-1; 10 nucleotides line up with TRBD2. With V trimmed by 0 bases and J by 10 bases, 10 bases remained unmatched. The CDR3 loop spans 16 amino acids. Germline values: CDR1 SGDLS, CDR2 YYNGEE. CDR3 DNA sequence: TGTGCCAGCAGCGTAGCAAGACTAGCGGGCTATAAGGAGCAGTTCTTC. It specifies CASSVARLAGYKEQFF.

This clone was recorded only once. In the same sample, other DNA sequences code for this CDR3. The V gene is TRBV5-1, the J gene TRBJ2-1; tentative D call: TRBD1 (6 bases). V was cut by 0 bases and J by 5 bases, with 9 bases left in between. The CDR3 contains 14 residues. Germline V gene data show CDR1 as SGHRS and CDR2 as YFSETQ. The chain's CDR3 is CASSLGYRDNEQFF. CDR3 nucleotides: TGCGCCAGCAGCTTGGGTTACAGGGACAATGAGCAGTTCTTC.

This clone has a count of ten or more. The chain carries TRBV7-9 and TRBJ2-7; no clear D. In germline, CDR1 is SEHNR, CDR2 FQNEAQ (reference sequence). CDR3 length equals 14 residues. Trimming removed 0 bases from V and 10 bases from J, with 16 bases in between. CDR3 amino acids: CASSLASQVSEQYF. The CDR3 nucleotides read TGTGCCAGCAGCTTAGCAAGTCAGGTCTCAGAACAGTACTTC.

J is TRBJ2-1 and V is TRBV24-1; possible D gene TRBD1, 6 bases. CDR3 size: 15 residues. CDR1 is KGHDR, CDR2 SFDVKD, per germline. V was clipped by 5 bases and J by 0 bases, with 10 bases between them. CDR3 coding DNA: TGTGCCACCAGTGGGGGGCGGAACTCCTACAATGAGCAGTTCTTC. Its protein is CATSGGRNSYNEQFF.

The rearrangement links TRBV7-2 to TRBJ2-3, with 9 bases lining up with TRBD2. The CDR3 loop spans 16 amino acids. V was pared by 4 bases and J by 1 base, with 6 bases of the junction left unmatched. Germline CDR1 SGHTA, CDR2 FQGNSA. Here the CDR3 reads CASSSNSGRGTDTQYF. The CDR3 DNA reads as TGTGCCAGCAGCTCGAATAGCGGGAGAGGCACAGATACGCAGTATTTT.

The chain links TRBV30 to TRBJ1-1; 7 bases line up with TRBD1. The CDR3 sequence is 13 residues long. Germline V CDR1 and CDR2: GTSNPN, SVGIG (reference sequence). J lost 7 bases, V lost 4 bases, and 9 bases had no gene match. CDR3 sequence reads: CAWTGTAHLEAFF. The CDR3 DNA follows: TGTGCCTGGACCGGGACAGCTCACCTTGAAGCTTTCTTT.

The chain recombines TRBV6-5 with TRBJ2-7; maybe TRBD1 (6 bases). Germline CDR1 is MNHEY and CDR2 is SVGAGI. The CDR3 covers 13 residues. Trimming took 6 bases from V and 5 from J, leaving 14 bases between them. In DNA form, the CDR3 reads TGTGCCAGCAGCGTCGACAGGAGGAACGAGCAGTACTTC. It codes for CASSVDRRNEQYF.

This chain connects TRBV27 to TRBJ2-1, with D unclear. V was trimmed by 5 bases and J by 9 bases, leaving 11 bases between them. CDR3 length equals 12 residues. Germline lookup yields CDR1 MNHEY and CDR2 SMNVEV (reference sequence). CDR3 sequence (DNA): TGTGCCAGCAGTGGCGGTTACGGTGAGCAGTTCTTC. This encodes CASSGGYGEQFF.

The V gene is TRBV7-9, the J gene TRBJ2-3, with D uncertain. Germline CDR1 is SEHNR and CDR2 is FQNEAQ (reference sequence). The CDR3 runs to 14 residues. V was pared by 1 base and J by 2 bases, with 7 bases between. The CDR3 region has the DNA TGTGCCAGCAGCTTAGTGAGCTCCACAGATACGCAGTATTTT. Its protein product is CASSLVSSTDTQYF.

For this clone: The sample contains more than one DNA sequence encoding this CDR3. The chain joins TRBV19 to TRBJ1-2; 8 bases line up with TRBD1. V shed 5 bases, J shed 3 bases, and the junction held 2 bases outside the gene matches. The germline V gene encodes CDR1 LNHDA and CDR2 SQIVND (reference sequence). The CDR3 consists of 13 residues. As DNA, the CDR3 is TGTGCCAGTAGTTACAGGGGGGACTATGGCTACACCTTC. Translating it yields CASSYRGDYGYTF. Full variable domain (rest looked up from reference TRBV19 and TRBJ1-2): DGGITQSPKYLFRKEGQNVTLSCEQNLNHDAMYWYRQDPGQGLRLIYYSQIVNDFQKGDIAEGYSVSREKKESFPLTVTSAQKNPTAFYLCASSYRGDYGYTFGSGTRLTVV.

This clone occurred a few times. The chain carries TRBV15 and TRBJ1-5, with D perhaps matching TRBD1 (6 bases). Germline loops: CDR1 LNHNV, CDR2 YYDKDF (reference sequence). Trimming shortened V by 2 bases and J by 0 bases, and 11 bases separated the two germline ends. The CDR3 has 16 residues. This chain's CDR3 is CATSRTRDISNQPQHF. CDR3 nucleotides: TGTGCCACCAGCAGAACCAGGGACATTAGCAATCAGCCCCAGCATTTT.

The rearrangement links TRBV30 to TRBJ1-3; D is undetermined. The CDR3 is made up of 14 amino acids. The V end lost 2 bases, the J end lost 8 bases, and 16 bases lay between the germline ends. Per the germline V gene, CDR1 is GTSNPN and CDR2 is SVGIG (reference sequence). DNA for the CDR3: TGTGCCTGGAGTCCAACCACGGTCGGGGACACCATATATTTT. Translation: CAWSPTTVGDTIYF.

This clone was picked up many times. The V call is TRBV28, the J call TRBJ1-2; 7 bases align to TRBD1. With V trimmed by 10 bases and J by 1 base, 3 bases remained unmatched. The CDR3 has 12 amino acids. Germline CDR1 reads MDHEN; CDR2 reads SYDVKM. The CDR3 reads CATRDSNYGYTF. CDR3 nucleotides: TGTGCCACCCGGGACAGTAACTATGGCTACACCTTC.

In its sample, this clone was seen a few times. The V gene is TRBV19, the J gene TRBJ1-5, with D unresolved. Germline V gene lookup returns CDR1 LNHDA and CDR2 SQIVND (reference sequence). Trimming left V 0 bases short and J 4 bases short, with 16 bases between. This CDR3 region has 17 residues. This chain's CDR3 is CASSIDPASIQNQPQHF. The DNA of the CDR3 is TGTGCCAGTAGTATAGATCCCGCCAGTATCCAAAATCAGCCCCAGCATTTT.

This chain links TRBV4-1 with TRBJ2-7; D perhaps matches TRBD1 (6 bases). The CDR3 covers 15 residues. The germline V and J ends were trimmed by 0 bases and 4 bases, with 13 bases remaining between them. The germline V gene has CDR1 MGHRA and CDR2 YSYEKL. CDR3 in DNA: TGCGCCAGCAGCCAAGAAGACAGGTCGGGGTACGAGCAGTACTTC. Translated, it gives CASSQEDRSGYEQYF.

V is TRBV19 and J is TRBJ2-7, with D possibly being TRBD1 (6 bases). The length of the CDR3 is 15 residues. V dropped 0 bases and J dropped 3 bases, with 12 bases sitting between them. CDR1 and CDR2 (germline): LNHDA, SQIVND (reference sequence). CDR3 amino acids: CASSIEGAPIYEQYF. The CDR3 DNA reads TGTGCCAGTAGTATAGAGGGGGCTCCAATCTACGAGCAGTACTTC.

Concerning this clone itself: The same CDR3 also results from other DNA sequences found in this sample. The CDR3 sequence is CASSYRQGYGYTF. CDR3 nucleotides: TGTGCCAGCAGTTACCGGCAGGGTTATGGCTACACCTTC. The rearrangement links TRBV6-5 to TRBJ1-2, with D perhaps TRBD1 (5 bases). V was pared by 2 bases and J by 5 bases, with 9 bases between. This CDR3 comprises 13 residues. Germline CDR1 reads MNHEY; CDR2 reads SVGAGI.